The clone carrying this T cell receptor beta chain was seen at least ten times. Researchers defined stable Graves' hyperthyroidism as no ophthalmopathy progression within 18 months. Clinical symptoms, serum thyroxine, TRAb, thyroid ultrasound and orbital computed tomography established diagnosis. Out of approximately 9.9 ml of fresh peripheral blood came the PBMCs. Authors of the study amplified TCR beta CDR3 regions from RNA transcripts. TCR CDR3 underwent first-round RT-PCR with the HTBI primer set. TCRdb itself ran the multiplex PCR reads through MiXCR, one entry per CDR3 protein. The sample includes 400,000 to 500,000 distinct CDR3 sequences, approximately 15% seen only once; the top ten take around a sixth. The entry originates in a study of T cells in Graves' hyperthyroidism and ophthalmopathy. Sequencing was performed on blood. This TCR derives from a woman between 18 and 29 years old with Graves' hyperthyroidism.

The CDR3 bases are TGTGCCAGCAGTGAAGGCCAATCCTCCTACAATGAGCAGTTCTTC. Translation gives CASSEGQSSYNEQFF. The genes are TRBV2 and TRBJ2-1, with unresolved D. Looked up from germline, CDR1 is SNHLY and CDR2 is FYNNEI. This CDR3 is 15 amino acids long. V was trimmed by 1 base and J by 0 bases, leaving 7 bases between them.